This is a list of T cell receptor beta chains from one sample in a study of blood T cell repertoires in COVID-19. Repertoires were generated with immunoSEQ multiplex PCR, while TCRdb's copy carries only in-frame clones and drops some. The repertoire holds 100,000 or so clones, with 70% to 85% as singletons. What was sequenced was peripheral blood. These receptors were obtained from a woman aged 55-69 years with acute or convalescent COVID-19. CDR3s include the opening cysteine and the closing phenylalanine or tryptophan. A D gene is named only where the DNA matches it firmly. The listing skips clone size in some rows; elsewhere it reads once, few, many or a size class.

v_call	d_call	clone_size	j_call	cdr3_nt	cdr3_aa
TRBV18	TRBD1	NA	TRBJ1-2	TGTGCCAGCTCCCTTCGGACAGGGCCAAACTATGGCTACACCTTC	CASSLRTGPNYGYTF
TRBV9	TRBD1	NA	TRBJ1-2	TGTGCCAGCAGCCTCAGCTCCGGGACAGGGAGAAGGGCCTATGGCTACACCTTC	CASSLSSGTGRRAYGYTF
TRBV2	NA	NA	TRBJ2-7	TGTGCCAGCGAACCCACTACTACCTCGTCTAGTGAGCAGTACTTC	CASEPTTTSSSEQYF
TRBV5-6	NA	NA	TRBJ1-2	TGTGCCAGCAGTAGCCTCGGCTATGGCTACACCTTC	CASSSLGYGYTF
TRBV28	NA	NA	TRBJ1-6	TGTGCCAGCCTCCCGGGCGGGCGACCCACACCCCTCCACTTT	CASLPGGRPTPLHF
TRBV28	NA	NA	TRBJ2-7	TGTGCCAGCAGTTCCCTGGGAGTCTCCTACGAGCAGTACTTC	CASSSLGVSYEQYF
TRBV7-9	TRBD1	NA	TRBJ1-5	TGTGCCAGCAGCTGGGGACAGGGCGGTCAGCCCCAGCATTTT	CASSWGQGGQPQHF
TRBV7-3	TRBD1	few	TRBJ2-5	TGTGCCAGCAGCCCAGGGGGACAGGGGGCAAAAGAGACCCAGTACTTC	CASSPGGQGAKETQYF
TRBV3-1/TRBV3-2	TRBD1	NA	TRBJ1-3	TGTGCCAGCAGCCTCTCAGGGGGCAGTGGAAACACCATATATTTT	CASSLSGGSGNTIYF
TRBV27	NA	NA	TRBJ1-2	TGTGCCAGCAGTTTAGTACAGGGCTCTGGCTACACCTTC	CASSLVQGSGYTF
TRBV6-2/TRBV6-3	TRBD2	NA	TRBJ2-3	TGTGCCAGCAGTCCGACTAGCGGGGGGGCCGTTACGCAGTATTTT	CASSPTSGGAVTQYF
TRBV2	TRBD1	NA	TRBJ1-4	TGTGCCAGCAGTGGAGGTGGGACAGGGACCGAAAAACTGTTTTTT	CASSGGGTGTEKLFF
TRBV7-6	NA	NA	TRBJ1-3	TGTGCCAGCAGCTTAGCGCCGGGGGTAACTGGAAACACCATATATTTT	CASSLAPGVTGNTIYF
TRBV11-3	TRBD1	NA	TRBJ1-1	TGTGCCAGCAGCTTATCCCCGGGACAGCAAGCTTTCTTT	CASSLSPGQQAFF
TRBV7-8	TRBD1	NA	TRBJ1-1	TGTGCCAGCAGCACAGGGGGGACCACTGAAGCTTTCTTT	CASSTGGTTEAFF
TRBV19	TRBD1	NA	TRBJ1-4	TGTGCCAGTAGTTTGGACAGGGCCAATGAAAAACTGTTTTTT	CASSLDRANEKLFF
TRBV5-4	NA	NA	TRBJ2-3	TGTGCCAGCAGCTTGCGGGGTGGCGCAGATACGCAGTATTTT	CASSLRGGADTQYF
TRBV4-2	NA	NA	TRBJ1-5	TGTGCCAGCAGCCAAGATCTGCAGGGTGGGCAGCCCCAGCATTTT	CASSQDLQGGQPQHF
TRBV3-1/TRBV3-2	NA	NA	TRBJ2-3	TGTGCCAGCAGCCAAGGACTTTTAAGCACAGATACGCAGTATTTT	CASSQGLLSTDTQYF
TRBV7-2	NA	NA	TRBJ2-2	TGTGCCAGCAGCTTACGGGTGACCGGGGAGCTGTTTTTT	CASSLRVTGELFF
TRBV7-2	NA	NA	TRBJ1-5	TGTGCCAGCAGCTTAGTAGTCAATAGCAATCAGCCCCAGCATTTT	CASSLVVNSNQPQHF
TRBV7-3	TRBD1	NA	TRBJ2-3	TGTGCCAGCCGGGACAGGGGTACAGATACGCAGTATTTT	CASRDRGTDTQYF
TRBV2	NA	NA	TRBJ1-6	TGTGCCAGCAGTGGGGGGGCCTATAATTCACCCCTCCACTTT	CASSGGAYNSPLHF
TRBV7-2	NA	NA	TRBJ2-7	TGTGCCAGCAGCCAGGCCCCTCCCTACGAGCAGTACTTC	CASSQAPPYEQYF
TRBV10-3	NA	NA	TRBJ1-2	TGTGCCATCAGTGAGTCCTACACCCAGGGCCGGCTGGGCTACACCTTC	CAISESYTQGRLGYTF
TRBV5-8	NA	NA	TRBJ1-6	TGTGCCAGCAGCTTGGTTCTCCTTTCTTCACCCCTCCACTTT	CASSLVLLSSPLHF
TRBV3-1/TRBV3-2	NA	NA	TRBJ1-6	TGTGCCAGCAGCCAAGATCGAGGGTATAATTCACCCCTCCACTTT	CASSQDRGYNSPLHF
TRBV6-5	TRBD1	NA	TRBJ1-4	TGTGCCAGCAGTAAACAGGGGACTAATGAAAAACTGTTTTTT	CASSKQGTNEKLFF
TRBV28	TRBD1	once	TRBJ1-6	TGTGCCAGCAGTAACAGGGGATCACCCCTCCACTTT	CASSNRGSPLHF
TRBV28	NA	NA	TRBJ1-2	TGTGCCAGCAGTTTTGGGGCAGGCTATGGCTACACCTTC	CASSFGAGYGYTF
TRBV28	NA	once	TRBJ1-1	TGTGCCAGCAGAAGCCTAGGGGCTGAAGCTTTCTTT	CASRSLGAEAFF
TRBV14	NA	NA	TRBJ1-3	TGTGCCAGCAGCCAGCCAGGTGGCTCTGGAAACACCATATATTTT	CASSQPGGSGNTIYF
TRBV28	TRBD1	NA	TRBJ2-7	TGTGCCAGCAGCCGCGGGACAGGGACGGTCTACGAGCAGTACTTC	CASSRGTGTVYEQYF
TRBV27	NA	NA	TRBJ1-6	TGTGCCAGCAGTACCCTAACGGGACATGACGGACCCCTCCACTTT	CASSTLTGHDGPLHF
TRBV7-2	NA	NA	TRBJ2-3	TGTGCCAGCAGCCCCTTCACAGATACGCAGTATTTT	CASSPFTDTQYF